Each of the 14 T cell receptor beta chains below was sequenced from the same sample in a study of brain T cells in children with intractable seizures. Surgery cases with the highest brain T cell transcript signatures were chosen for sequencing. Libraries were prepared by immunoSEQ multiplex PCR; TCRdb keeps only in-frame clonotypes and omits some of them. The sample records several thousand clones, 73% being singletons. Material: resected brain tissue, obtained at surgery. All receptors come from a boy in the first two years of life with tuberous sclerosis and intractable seizures.

The chain links TRBV6-6 to TRBJ2-1, with D possibly TRBD1 on 5 matching bases. Trimming shortened V by 11 bases and J by 4 bases, and 9 bases separated the two germline ends. CDR3 length: 11 amino acids. From germline, CDR1 is MNHNY and CDR2 SVGAGI (reference sequence). The DNA for the CDR3 is TGTGCCTTACAGGCTTACAATGAGCAGTTCTTC. Its translation: CALQAYNEQFF.

The chain employs TRBV19 and TRBJ1-5; D call uncertain. The CDR3 spans 13 residues. Germline V lookup: CDR1 LNHDA, CDR2 SQIVND (reference sequence). The germline V and J ends were trimmed by 6 bases and 5 bases, with 11 bases remaining between them. The CDR3 loop is CASRSEPHQPQHF. The CDR3 DNA is TGTGCCAGTAGATCCGAACCCCATCAGCCCCAGCATTTT.

V and J are TRBV12-3 or TRBV12-4 and TRBJ1-1; D uncertain. The CDR3 has 11 residues. Trimming stripped 3 bases from V and 2 bases from J, with 1 base between. The CDR3 loop is CASSFNTEAFF. The CDR3 DNA reads as TGTGCCAGCAGTTTCAACACTGAAGCTTTCTTT.

The chain uses TRBV5-5 and TRBJ1-6, with 7 bases fitting TRBD1. CDR3 size: 15 residues. Germline CDR1 and CDR2: SGHKS and YYEKEE (reference sequence). Losses at the gene ends were 4 bases for V and 4 bases for J; bases not matched to a gene: 5. This chain's CDR3 is CASSPGGGYNSPLHF. The CDR3 DNA reads TGTGCCAGCAGCCCAGGGGGGGGGTATAATTCACCCCTCCACTTT.

The chain uses TRBV5-6 and TRBJ1-6; D remains ambiguous. Germline CDR1 and CDR2: SGHDT and YYEEEE. The CDR3 length is 15 residues. The V end lost 1 base, the J end lost 9 bases, and 14 bases lay between the germline ends. The CDR3 spells CASSLSWAYSSPLHF. Written as DNA, the CDR3 is TGTGCCAGCAGCTTGTCTTGGGCTTACAGTTCACCCCTCCACTTT.

The chain is built from TRBV6-5 and TRBJ2-6; D is unclear. The CDR3 is 12 residues long. Per the germline V gene, CDR1 is MNHEY and CDR2 is SVGAGI. The germline V and J ends were trimmed by 11 bases and 3 bases, with 8 bases remaining between them. CDR3 nucleotides: TGTGCCCTACTGGTTGGGGCCAACGTCCTGACTTTC. Translation gives CALLVGANVLTF.

This chain links TRBV30 with TRBJ1-2; D gene unclear. CDR1 is GTSNPN and CDR2 is SVGIG in the germline V gene (reference sequence). CDR3 length: 13 amino acids. V lost 0 bases to trimming and J lost 0 bases, with 5 bases between them. CDR3 sequence reads: CAWSVQTNYGYTF. As DNA, the CDR3 is TGTGCCTGGAGTGTACAAACTAACTATGGCTACACCTTC.

The chain employs TRBV9 and TRBJ2-4; D may correspond to TRBD1 or TRBD2 (6 bases each). The CDR3 is made up of 13 amino acids. The germline CDR1 and CDR2 sequences are SGDLS and YYNGEE. Trimming shortened V by 4 bases and J by 9 bases, and 14 bases separated the two germline ends. CDR3 protein: CASSRKGGTIQYF. In DNA form, the CDR3 reads TGTGCCAGCAGCCGAAAAGGGGGGACCATTCAGTACTTC.

This clone was counted only a few times. V gene TRBV9 combines with J gene TRBJ2-3; D is uncertain. This CDR3 contains 13 residues. Trimming stripped 3 bases from V and 0 bases from J, with 5 bases between. Germline-derived CDR1 and CDR2 are SGDLS and YYNGEE. CDR3 amino acids: CASSAPSTDTQYF. Here the CDR3 DNA reads TGTGCCAGCAGCGCCCCTAGCACAGATACGCAGTATTTT.

The rearrangement links TRBV12-5 to TRBJ2-3; D uncertain. CDR1 is LGHNT, CDR2 FRNRAP, per germline. The CDR3 spans 14 residues. Trimming removed 2 bases at V and 4 bases at J, with 10 bases between. CDR3 region: CASGLSLWSDTQYF. DNA for the CDR3: TGTGCTAGTGGTTTGAGCCTTTGGTCAGATACGCAGTATTTT.

The chain links TRBV18 to TRBJ2-7, with unresolved D. V lost 0 bases and J 0 bases, leaving 18 bases between the germline ends. The CDR3 is 18 residues long. Germline-derived CDR1 and CDR2 are KGHSH and LQKENI. The chain's CDR3 is CASSPPQVVITVSYEQYF. CDR3 nucleotides: TGTGCCAGCTCACCACCGCAGGTGGTTATTACCGTCTCCTACGAGCAGTACTTC.

This chain joins TRBV2 and TRBJ2-4; D is perhaps TRBD1 or TRBD2 (5 bases each). V was clipped by 4 bases and J by 0 bases, with 22 bases between them. CDR3 length: 19 amino acids. CDR1 and CDR2 (germline): SNHLY, FYNNEI. CDR3 protein: CASSVGAGWRIEAKNIQYF. CDR3 nucleotides: TGTGCCAGCAGTGTCGGGGCAGGGTGGCGTATAGAAGCCAAAAACATTCAGTACTTC.

The V gene is TRBV2, the J gene TRBJ1-6; possibly TRBD1 for D (6 bases). From germline, CDR1 is SNHLY and CDR2 FYNNEI. V was cut by 10 bases and J by 10 bases, with 17 bases left in between. This CDR3 region has 13 residues. The CDR3 coding sequence is TGTGCCACCGAAGCAGGGGAAACGTCACCCCTCCACTTT. It specifies CATEAGETSPLHF.

The genes are TRBV19 and TRBJ1-6; no definite D call. The V gene lost 5 bases and the J gene lost 9 bases, with 11 bases spanning the gap. In germline, CDR1 is LNHDA, CDR2 SQIVND (reference sequence). The CDR3 length is 13 residues. The CDR3 sequence: CASSVEGRSPLHF. The CDR3 DNA reads TGTGCCAGTAGTGTGGAAGGGCGTTCACCCCTCCACTTT. Variable domain in full (rest from reference TRBV19 and TRBJ1-6): DGGITQSPKYLFRKEGQNVTLSCEQNLNHDAMYWYRQDPGQGLRLIYYSQIVNDFQKGDIAEGYSVSREKKESFPLTVTSAQKNPTAFYLCASSVEGRSPLHFGNGTRLTVT.